This is a list of T cell receptor beta chains from one sample in a study of CD8 T cells in ankylosing spondylitis. Using its own MiXCR run on the 5' RACE reads, TCRdb lists one record per CDR3 protein. Counted here are over 400,000 distinct CDR3 sequences, around 26% occurring once; the ten biggest clones make up 0.75% to 0.9%. Sample: blood, either unsorted or a sorted T cell fraction (not recorded which). These receptor sequences come from a male donor with ankylosing spondylitis. Each CDR3 is given with its conserved first and last residue. Each record gives: clone size, V gene, D gene, J gene, CDR3 length, CDR3 DNA, CDR3 protein. D genes are given only for firm matches. For some rows the clone size is stated as once, few or many, or as a class when expanded; others skip it.

clone size: -
V gene: TRBV5-6
D gene: TRBD2
J gene: TRBJ2-7
CDR3 length: 15
CDR3 DNA: TGTGCCAGCAGCCCGGGGACTAGCGGGGTCTACGAGCAGTACTTC
CDR3 protein: CASSPGTSGVYEQYF

clone size: -
V gene: TRBV3-1
D gene: TRBD1
J gene: TRBJ1-2
CDR3 length: 17
CDR3 DNA: TGTGCCTGCAGCCTCCTAGCTCCGGGACAGGGACAATATGGCTACACCTTC
CDR3 protein: CACSLLAPGQGQYGYTF

clone size: few
V gene: TRBV24-1
D gene: TRBD1
J gene: TRBJ2-7
CDR3 length: 15
CDR3 DNA: TGTGCCACCAGTGACCCCGGGACAGGGGGCCACGAGCAGTACTTC
CDR3 protein: CATSDPGTGGHEQYF

clone size: few
V gene: TRBV10-3
D gene: TRBD1
J gene: TRBJ2-2
CDR3 length: 16
CDR3 DNA: TGTGCCATCAGTGTGGGACAGGGATCGAACACCGGGGAGCTGTTTTTT
CDR3 protein: CAISVGQGSNTGELFF

clone size: -
V gene: TRBV18
D gene: TRBD2
J gene: TRBJ2-1
CDR3 length: 18
CDR3 DNA: TGTGCCAGCTCCCACTCGTCCGGACTAGCGGGAGGCGACAATGAGCAGTTCTTC
CDR3 protein: CASSHSSGLAGGDNEQFF

clone size: -
V gene: TRBV5-1
D gene: TRBD1
J gene: TRBJ2-5
CDR3 length: 14
CDR3 DNA: TGCGCCAGCAGCACGGACAGGAATATAGAGACCCAGTACTTC
CDR3 protein: CASSTDRNIETQYF

clone size: -
V gene: TRBV7-2
D gene: -
J gene: TRBJ2-5
CDR3 length: 15
CDR3 DNA: TGTGCCAGCAGCCCCAACCTTAGGGCAGAAGAGACCCAGTACTTC
CDR3 protein: CASSPNLRAEETQYF

clone size: few
V gene: TRBV20-1
D gene: -
J gene: TRBJ1-2
CDR3 length: 17
CDR3 DNA: TGCAGTGCTAGAGTCCTCCCAGGGGATTTGGATAACTATGGCTACACCTTC
CDR3 protein: CSARVLPGDLDNYGYTF

clone size: few
V gene: TRBV7-9
D gene: TRBD1
J gene: TRBJ2-7
CDR3 length: 11
CDR3 DNA: TGTGCCAGCAGGGACAGGTACGAGCAGTACTTC
CDR3 protein: CASRDRYEQYF

clone size: -
V gene: TRBV5-1
D gene: TRBD1
J gene: TRBJ2-7
CDR3 length: 15
CDR3 DNA: TGCGCCAGCAGCCCGACAGGGGGCCGATCCTACGAGCAGTACTTC
CDR3 protein: CASSPTGGRSYEQYF

clone size: few
V gene: TRBV5-1
D gene: -
J gene: TRBJ2-1
CDR3 length: 17
CDR3 DNA: TGCGCCAGCAGCCTCGGGGCTAGCCGTAGAGTTTCCAATGAGCAGTTCTTC
CDR3 protein: CASSLGASRRVSNEQFF

clone size: -
V gene: TRBV5-1
D gene: -
J gene: TRBJ2-2
CDR3 length: 15
CDR3 DNA: TGCGCCAGCAGCCCGGCCGACAGCACGAGAAGGGAGCTGTTTTTT
CDR3 protein: CASSPADSTRRELFF

clone size: -
V gene: TRBV20-1
D gene: -
J gene: TRBJ2-3
CDR3 length: 12
CDR3 DNA: TGCAGTGCTAACCCCTCATTGGATACGCAGTATTTT
CDR3 protein: CSANPSLDTQYF

clone size: -
V gene: TRBV20-1
D gene: TRBD2
J gene: TRBJ2-2
CDR3 length: 17
CDR3 DNA: TGCAGTGCCCACGGACTAGCGGGAGTCGCGAACACCGGGGAGCTGTTTTTT
CDR3 protein: CSAHGLAGVANTGELFF

clone size: few
V gene: TRBV20-1
D gene: -
J gene: TRBJ2-1
CDR3 length: 14
CDR3 DNA: TGCAGTGCTAGGGGGGGGGCCTCCTACAATGAGCAGTTCTTC
CDR3 protein: CSARGGASYNEQFF

clone size: -
V gene: TRBV5-1
D gene: -
J gene: TRBJ2-1
CDR3 length: 14
CDR3 DNA: TGCGCCAGCAGCTTGGACAGGGCCCCCAATGAGCAGTTCTTC
CDR3 protein: CASSLDRAPNEQFF

clone size: few
V gene: TRBV7-9
D gene: -
J gene: TRBJ1-2
CDR3 length: 13
CDR3 DNA: TGTGCCAGCAGCCCCTCGGGGGGGAACGGCTACACCTTC
CDR3 protein: CASSPSGGNGYTF

clone size: once
V gene: TRBV10-3
D gene: -
J gene: TRBJ2-2
CDR3 length: 14
CDR3 DNA: TGTGCCATCCACCAGGAGTCGAACACCGGGGAGCTGTTTTTT
CDR3 protein: CAIHQESNTGELFF

clone size: -
V gene: TRBV30
D gene: -
J gene: TRBJ2-1
CDR3 length: 11
CDR3 DNA: TGTGCCTGGAGTAAGGTCTCCGAGCAGTTCTTC
CDR3 protein: CAWSKVSEQFF

clone size: -
V gene: TRBV6-5
D gene: TRBD1
J gene: TRBJ2-5
CDR3 length: 15
CDR3 DNA: TGTGCCAGCAGCTACGACCGACAGGGTGTGGAGACCCAGTACTTC
CDR3 protein: CASSYDRQGVETQYF

clone size: -
V gene: TRBV6-1
D gene: -
J gene: TRBJ1-1
CDR3 length: 17
CDR3 DNA: TGTGCCAGCAGTGAAAGGAGTTTGGACCCCATGAACACTGAAGCTTTCTTT
CDR3 protein: CASSERSLDPMNTEAFF

clone size: -
V gene: TRBV12-3/TRBV12-4
D gene: -
J gene: TRBJ2-2
CDR3 length: 16
CDR3 DNA: TGTGCCAGCACCCCTCCGGGGGCCCCGAACACCGGGGAGCTGTTTTTT
CDR3 protein: CASTPPGAPNTGELFF

clone size: -
V gene: TRBV5-1
D gene: -
J gene: TRBJ2-3
CDR3 length: 13
CDR3 DNA: TGCGCCAGCAGGCCACCACCCACAGATACGCAGTATTTT
CDR3 protein: CASRPPPTDTQYF

clone size: few
V gene: TRBV7-2
D gene: -
J gene: TRBJ1-2
CDR3 length: 16
CDR3 DNA: TGTGCCAGCAGCTTAGCGGTTGGGGGGGCGGTCTATGGCTACACCTTC
CDR3 protein: CASSLAVGGAVYGYTF

clone size: few
V gene: TRBV7-9
D gene: TRBD2
J gene: TRBJ2-1
CDR3 length: 14
CDR3 DNA: TGTGCCAGCAGCTTAGAGCGGGAACACAATGAGCAGTTCTTC
CDR3 protein: CASSLEREHNEQFF

clone size: few
V gene: TRBV5-1
D gene: TRBD2
J gene: TRBJ2-3
CDR3 length: 14
CDR3 DNA: TGCGCCAGCGCCCCGGAGCGGGAGACAGATACGCAGTATTTT
CDR3 protein: CASAPERETDTQYF

clone size: few
V gene: TRBV3-1
D gene: -
J gene: TRBJ1-6
CDR3 length: 15
CDR3 DNA: TGTGCCAGCAGCCCCCTCGAGAAGGGCCCTTCACCCCTCCACTTT
CDR3 protein: CASSPLEKGPSPLHF

clone size: few
V gene: TRBV4-1
D gene: -
J gene: TRBJ2-3
CDR3 length: 13
CDR3 DNA: TGCGCCAGCAGCCCCTGGAGCACAGATACGCAGTATTTT
CDR3 protein: CASSPWSTDTQYF

clone size: few
V gene: TRBV5-5
D gene: -
J gene: TRBJ2-7
CDR3 length: 14
CDR3 DNA: TGTGCCAGCAGCTGGACGGCAGGGCGCTACGAGCAGTACTTC
CDR3 protein: CASSWTAGRYEQYF

clone size: -
V gene: TRBV18
D gene: -
J gene: TRBJ2-3
CDR3 length: 16
CDR3 DNA: TGTGCCAGCTCACCTCTCCGGGTAGAAAGCACAGATACGCAGTATTTT
CDR3 protein: CASSPLRVESTDTQYF

clone size: many
V gene: TRBV5-1
D gene: TRBD2
J gene: TRBJ2-1
CDR3 length: 14
CDR3 DNA: TGTGCCAGCAGTTTAGGGACTAGCTACAATGAGCAGTTCTTC
CDR3 protein: CASSLGTSYNEQFF

clone size: few
V gene: TRBV12-3/TRBV12-4
D gene: -
J gene: TRBJ2-3
CDR3 length: 13
CDR3 DNA: TGTGCCAGCAGTTTAGCAAATTTGGATACGCAGTATTTT
CDR3 protein: CASSLANLDTQYF

clone size: -
V gene: TRBV7-2
D gene: -
J gene: TRBJ2-1
CDR3 length: 14
CDR3 DNA: TGTGCCAGCAGCTCAGGGGTACAGTACAATGAGCAGTTCTTC
CDR3 protein: CASSSGVQYNEQFF

clone size: few
V gene: TRBV11-3
D gene: -
J gene: TRBJ2-2
CDR3 length: 15
CDR3 DNA: TGTGCCAGCAGCGCATGGGACTTTCCCACCGGGGAGCTGTTTTTT
CDR3 protein: CASSAWDFPTGELFF

clone size: -
V gene: TRBV28
D gene: TRBD1
J gene: TRBJ2-1
CDR3 length: 15
CDR3 DNA: TGTGCCAGCAGGCGTGACAGGGGTGGATACAATGAGCAGTTCTTC
CDR3 protein: CASRRDRGGYNEQFF

clone size: few
V gene: TRBV29-1
D gene: -
J gene: TRBJ2-4
CDR3 length: 15
CDR3 DNA: TGCAGCGTTGTTGGACAGCAGTGGGCCAAAAACATTCAGTACTTC
CDR3 protein: CSVVGQQWAKNIQYF

clone size: once
V gene: TRBV21-1
D gene: -
J gene: TRBJ2-3
CDR3 length: 19
CDR3 DNA: TGTGCCAGCAGCAAGCGACTTTGGGGATTCGGGAGGGCCGCTGATACGCAGTATTTT
CDR3 protein: CASSKRLWGFGRAADTQYF

clone size: -
V gene: TRBV12-3/TRBV12-4
D gene: -
J gene: TRBJ2-7
CDR3 length: 14
CDR3 DNA: TGTGCCAGCAGTCCACAACCAGACAGCTACGAGCAGTACTTC
CDR3 protein: CASSPQPDSYEQYF

clone size: -
V gene: TRBV11-2
D gene: -
J gene: TRBJ1-1
CDR3 length: 14
CDR3 DNA: TGTGCCAGCCTTTTATCAGGGGCTTACACTGAAGCTTTCTTT
CDR3 protein: CASLLSGAYTEAFF